This record looks at one T cell receptor beta chain sequence and its context. Produced via immunoSEQ multiplex PCR; TCRdb's table is partial and in-frame only. The table lists 470,000 or so clones, nearly 90% of them singletons. The record originates from a study of blood T cell repertoires in COVID-19. For the study at large: PBMCs, B-cell-depleted T cells, or T cells provided the cDNA or gDNA that made up the material.

The CDR3 totals 12 residues. V was clipped by 6 bases and J by 6 bases, with 11 bases between them. The rearrangement joins TRBV12-3 or TRBV12-4 to TRBJ1-1; perhaps TRBD1 as D (6 bases). This receptor was obtained from a young woman with acute COVID-19. Sequencing input: PBMCs or T cells enriched from blood (not recorded which). The DNA for the CDR3 is TGTGCCAGCAGCGTCGGACAGCCTGAAGCTTTCTTT. Residues: CASSVGQPEAFF.